These 32 T cell receptor beta chains originate from one sample sequenced in a study of blood T cells in healthy people across ages. Then a second PCR, running about 7 to 11 cycles, was carried out with a sample-barcoded 5' primer and a J-beta primer mix. Using its own MiXCR run on the 5' RACE reads, TCRdb lists one record per CDR3 protein. Of about 620,000 distinct CDR3 sequences listed, around 20% are singletons. The sequencing input was blood. Receptor source: a man aged 65 to 85 in good health.

This clonotype was seen a handful of times. The V gene is TRBV2, the J gene TRBJ2-1; D remains ambiguous. The CDR3 covers 11 residues. CDR1 is SNHLY and CDR2 is FYNNEI in the germline V gene. V lost 11 bases to trimming and J lost 4 bases, with 9 bases between them. The CDR3 sequence is CAGKGYNEQFF. The CDR3 nucleotides are TGTGCCGGCAAAGGTTACAATGAGCAGTTCTTC.

A few counts support this clonotype. The chain has TRBV5-1 and TRBJ1-1; maybe TRBD1 (5 bases). This CDR3 spans 15 amino acids. Deletions cut 2 bases from V and 0 bases from J, with 11 bases between. CDR1 and CDR2 (germline): SGHRS, YFSETQ. Here the CDR3 reads CASSLRDSMNTEAFF. DNA for the CDR3: TGCGCCAGCAGCTTACGGGACTCTATGAACACTGAAGCTTTCTTT.

This clonotype was seen only a few times. The V call is TRBV28, the J call TRBJ2-7, with D perhaps matching TRBD1 (6 bases). This CDR3 is built from 13 residues. Trimming cost V 8 bases and J 2 bases, with 13 bases left between them. Germline V gives CDR1 MDHEN, CDR2 SYDVKM. The CDR3 DNA reads as TGTGCCAGCCGGGACAAACTGACCTACGAGCAGTACTTC. Translating it yields CASRDKLTYEQYF. Filled out from reference TRBV28 and TRBJ2-7, the complete variable domain reads DVKVTQSSRYLVKRTGEKVFLECVQDMDHENMFWYRQDPGLGLRLIYFSYDVKMKEKGDIPEGYSVSREKKERFSLILESASTNQTSMYLCASRDKLTYEQYFGPGTRLTVT.

This clonotype has more than one count but fewer than ten. The chain carries TRBV5-1 and TRBJ2-7; TRBD2 agrees at 12 bases. The CDR3 is made up of 14 amino acids. V shed 4 bases and J 6 bases; nucleotides not matched to a gene: 5. Per the germline V gene, CDR1 is SGHRS and CDR2 is YFSETQ. In DNA form, the CDR3 reads TGCGCCAGCAGCACAGGACTAGCGGGAAGCGAGCAGTACTTC. Protein: CASSTGLAGSEQYF.

This clonotype was counted only a few times. The rearrangement uses TRBV3-1 and TRBJ1-4; the D is unclear. The germline V gene has CDR1 LGHDT and CDR2 YNNKEL (reference sequence). Trimming stripped 1 base from V and 4 bases from J, with 13 bases between. The CDR3 has 16 residues. CDR3 bases: TGTGCCAGCAGCCAAGGCTCCACGGCCGGTAATGAAAAACTGTTTTTT. Its protein product is CASSQGSTAGNEKLFF.

The gene calls are TRBV29-1 and TRBJ2-5; D possibly corresponds to TRBD1 (5 bases). This CDR3 has 13 amino acids. With 3 bases removed from V and 5 bases from J, the gap between germline ends came to 13 bases. In germline, CDR1 is SQVTM, CDR2 ANQGSEA. In nucleotides, the CDR3 is TGCAGCGTTGATTTTTCCCCAGGGGAGACCCAGTACTTC. Translating it yields CSVDFSPGETQYF. The variable domain in full, completed from reference TRBV29-1 and TRBJ2-5, reads SAVISQKPSRDICQRGTSLTIQCQVDSQVTMMFWYRQQPGQSLTLIATANQGSEATYESGFVIDKFPISRPNLTFSTLTVSNMSPEDSSIYLCSVDFSPGETQYFGPGTRLLVL.

This chain uses TRBV27 with TRBJ2-3, with D tentatively TRBD2 (6 bases). V shed 7 bases and J shed 1 base, with 24 bases lying between them. The CDR3 extends over 18 amino acids. The V gene's germline CDR1 is MNHEY and CDR2 SMNVEV (reference sequence). The CDR3 spells CASKNRPSGGTRTDTQYF. The CDR3 DNA sequence: TGTGCCAGCAAAAATCGTCCCTCGGGCGGGACTCGCACAGATACGCAGTATTTT.

This clonotype was counted only a few times. The genes are TRBV7-9 and TRBJ2-1; the match to TRBD2 covers 7 bases. This CDR3 is 15 amino acids long. The germline V gene encodes CDR1 SEHNR and CDR2 FQNEAQ (reference sequence). V was pared by 2 bases and J by 3 bases, with 4 bases of the junction left unmatched. The CDR3 DNA is TGTGCCAGCAGCTTAATTGCGGGAGTCTACAATGAGCAGTTCTTC. This gives the protein CASSLIAGVYNEQFF. The variable domain in full, completed from reference TRBV7-9 and TRBJ2-1, reads DTGVSQNPRHKITKRGQNVTFRCDPISEHNRLYWYRQTLGQGPEFLTYFQNEAQLEKSRLLSDRFSAERPKGSFSTLEIQRTEQGDSAMYLCASSLIAGVYNEQFFGPGTRLTVL.

The chain couples TRBV29-1 to TRBJ2-4, with 7 bases that match TRBD1. CDR1 is SQVTM and CDR2 is ANQGSEA in the germline V gene. This CDR3 has 14 amino acids. Trimming took 4 bases from V and 4 from J; bases not matched to a gene: 7. The CDR3 sequence: CSVGAGTAKNIQYF. CDR3 nucleotide sequence: TGCAGCGTTGGGGCCGGGACAGCGAAAAACATTCAGTACTTC. The full variable domain, its missing parts supplied by reference TRBV29-1 and TRBJ2-4, is SAVISQKPSRDICQRGTSLTIQCQVDSQVTMMFWYRQQPGQSLTLIATANQGSEATYESGFVIDKFPISRPNLTFSTLTVSNMSPEDSSIYLCSVGAGTAKNIQYFGAGTRLSVL.

V and J are TRBV4-1 and TRBJ2-3; unclear D gene. CDR1 and CDR2 (germline): MGHRA, YSYEKL. V shed 2 bases and J shed 0 bases, with 15 bases lying between them. The CDR3 sequence is 17 residues long. The CDR3 region is CASSQRSGKSSTDTQYF. In nucleotides, the CDR3 is TGCGCCAGCAGCCAAAGGTCTGGCAAATCAAGCACAGATACGCAGTATTTT.

This chain uses TRBV7-6 with TRBJ2-1, with D possibly being TRBD2 (6 bases). Trimming removed 0 bases at V and 0 bases at J, with 9 bases between. The CDR3 is 16 amino acids. Germline loops: CDR1 SGHVS, CDR2 FNYEAQ. CDR3 sequence reads: CASSLAPGSSYNEQFF. The CDR3 nucleotides are TGTGCCAGCAGCTTAGCGCCCGGGAGCTCCTACAATGAGCAGTTCTTC.

This clonotype was counted only a few times. The chain couples TRBV9 to TRBJ2-5, with D unclear. Germline-derived CDR1 and CDR2 are SGDLS and YYNGEE. The CDR3 is 15 residues long. V dropped 4 bases and J dropped 5 bases, with 18 bases sitting between them. Here the CDR3 reads CASSQTGLVGETQYF. As DNA, the CDR3 is TGTGCCAGCAGCCAGACGGGTCTAGTCGGGGAGACCCAGTACTTC. Variable domain in full (rest from reference TRBV9 and TRBJ2-5): DSGVTQTPKHLITATGQRVTLRCSPRSGDLSVYWYQQSLDQGLQFLIQYYNGEERAKGNILERFSAQQFPDLHSELNLSSLELGDSALYFCASSQTGLVGETQYFGPGTRLLVL.

The rearrangement joins TRBV7-9 to TRBJ1-4; D call uncertain. V was trimmed by 3 bases and J by 4 bases, leaving 12 bases between them. Germline-derived CDR1 and CDR2 are SEHNR and FQNEAQ (reference sequence). The CDR3 runs 15 residues. CDR3 sequence: CASSLGSLINEKLFF. For the CDR3, the DNA is TGTGCCAGCAGCTTGGGCAGCTTAATTAATGAAAAACTGTTTTTT.

This chain connects TRBV7-2 to TRBJ2-4, with TRBD2 matching 10 bases. The germline V gene encodes CDR1 SGHTA and CDR2 FQGNSA. The CDR3 covers 19 residues. The junction had 9 bases not matched to a gene; V was cut back by 1 base and J by 0 bases. The CDR3 is CASSLGMSLAGLAKNIQYF. The CDR3 DNA sequence: TGTGCCAGCAGCTTAGGGATGTCACTAGCGGGGCTAGCCAAAAACATTCAGTACTTC.

The table lists this clonotype with a few counts. The V gene is TRBV6-5, the J gene TRBJ2-2; TRBD1 agrees at 8 bases. The trim removed 1 base at V and 6 bases at J, leaving 10 bases unmatched. The CDR3 sequence is 17 residues long. CDR1 and CDR2 (germline): MNHEY, SVGAGI. CDR3 nucleotide sequence: TGTGCCAGCAGTTACTTCGGTGGACAGGGAAGTGCCGGGGAGCTGTTTTTT. Translating it yields CASSYFGGQGSAGELFF.

The chain recombines TRBV24-1 with TRBJ2-3, with D possibly TRBD2 on 6 matching bases. Trimming stripped 4 bases from V and 1 base from J, with 11 bases between. CDR1 KGHDR and CDR2 SFDVKD come from the germline V gene. CDR3 length: 15 residues. For the CDR3, the DNA is TGTGCCACCAGTGAAGGGTCTAGCGGCACAGATACGCAGTATTTT. Residues: CATSEGSSGTDTQYF.

This clonotype has just a few counts. This rearrangement joins TRBV15 to TRBJ2-3; tentatively, D is TRBD1 or TRBD2 (5 bases each). The CDR3 contains 16 residues. With 3 bases removed from V and 4 bases from J, the gap between germline ends came to 17 bases. Germline values: CDR1 LNHNV, CDR2 YYDKDF (reference sequence). The CDR3 loop reads CATSSGGPSEADTQYF. CDR3 in DNA: TGTGCCACCAGCAGTGGGGGTCCCTCCGAAGCAGATACGCAGTATTTT.

This chain joins TRBV4-1 and TRBJ1-4, with D possibly matching TRBD1 (5 bases). Germline-derived CDR1 and CDR2 are MGHRA and YSYEKL. Trimming removed 1 base at V and 7 bases at J, with 13 bases between. The CDR3 is 15 amino acids. The CDR3 nucleotides are TGCGCCAGCAGCCAAGGGCAGGGAACTCGTGAAAAACTGTTTTTT. This encodes CASSQGQGTREKLFF.

Worth noting for this clonotype: In this CDR3 the conserved last residue, phenylalanine or tryptophan, is missing, so a read error is likely. The rearrangement links TRBV7-9 to TRBJ2-1; 8 nucleotides agree with TRBD2. The CDR3 sequence is 16 residues long. In germline, CDR1 is SEHNR, CDR2 FQNEAQ (reference sequence). After removal of 5 bases from V and 6 bases from J, the junction contained 12 bases not matched to a gene. In DNA, the CDR3 is TGTGCCAGCAGCGCTGGTGGAGGACTAGCCGCCAATGAGCAGTTCTGC. Translating it yields CASSAGGGLAANEQFC.

This clonotype was seen a handful of times. The rearrangement joins TRBV6-2 or TRBV6-3 to TRBJ2-3; TRBD1 might be the D (5 bases). V was trimmed by 10 bases and J by 1 base, leaving 18 bases between them. This CDR3 spans 15 amino acids. Germline V gene data show CDR1 as MNHEY and CDR2 as SVGEGT. CDR3 in amino acids: CAIRLGASGTDTQYF. The CDR3 coding sequence is TGTGCCATTCGCCTTGGGGCATCCGGCACAGATACGCAGTATTTT.

V gene TRBV12-3 or TRBV12-4 combines with J gene TRBJ1-1, with D unresolved. Trimming removed 5 bases from V and 8 bases from J, with 18 bases in between. The CDR3 runs to 14 residues. The CDR3 DNA is TGTGCCAGCAGTGCCGAAGGGAGAAGGCCAGAAGCTTTCTTT. Amino acids: CASSAEGRRPEAFF.

The chain joins TRBV12-3 or TRBV12-4 to TRBJ2-5, with TRBD1 identical over 7 bases. The J call may be in error: the DNA end matches TRBJ2-7 better. The CDR3 loop spans 13 amino acids. The CDR3 DNA follows: TGTGCCAGCACCCGACAGGGTCTGGACGAGCAGTACTTC. Its translation: CASTRQGLDEQYF.

This clonotype was counted a few times. The V call is TRBV2, the J call TRBJ2-2; D is unresolved. The germline V and J ends were trimmed by 2 bases and 4 bases, with 5 bases remaining between them. The CDR3 runs to 13 residues. The germline V gene encodes CDR1 SNHLY and CDR2 FYNNEI. The CDR3 coding sequence is TGTGCCAGCAGTGAATCTGCCACCGGGGAGCTGTTTTTT. Its protein product is CASSESATGELFF. The full variable domain, with the rest looked up from reference TRBV2 and TRBJ2-2, is EPEVTQTPSHQVTQMGQEVILRCVPISNHLYFYWYRQILGQKVEFLVSFYNNEISEKSEIFDDQFSVERPDGSNFTLKIRSTKLEDSAMYFCASSESATGELFFGEGSRLTVL.

This chain joins TRBV9 and TRBJ2-2; unclear D gene. The CDR3 covers 17 residues. V gave up 0 bases and J gave up 3 bases, with 15 bases separating them. Germline CDR1 and CDR2: SGDLS and YYNGEE. The CDR3 sequence: CASSVVGSLAYTGELFF. DNA for the CDR3: TGTGCCAGCAGCGTAGTAGGGTCACTGGCCTACACCGGGGAGCTGTTTTTT.

The sample holds many counts of this clonotype. V and J are TRBV7-9 and TRBJ2-1; D gene unclear. CDR3 length: 13 residues. Trimming cost V 4 bases and J 6 bases, with 10 bases left between them. Per germline, CDR1 SEHNR and CDR2 FQNEAQ (reference sequence). CDR3 bases: TGTGCCAGCAGCTCCCCTCTTGGCAATGAGCAGTTCTTC. Encoded protein: CASSSPLGNEQFF.

This clonotype occurred a few times. This chain links TRBV4-3 with TRBJ1-2, with D maybe TRBD1 (5 bases). This CDR3 is 19 amino acids long. CDR1 LGHNA and CDR2 YSLEER come from the germline V gene. V lost 2 bases to trimming and J lost 3 bases, with 25 bases between them. The DNA for the CDR3 is TGCGCCAGCAGCCAACGCGGGAGCCCCCAGAGGGACTTTCACTATGGCTACACCTTC. It yields the protein CASSQRGSPQRDFHYGYTF.

The chain links TRBV3-1 to TRBJ1-1; 8 positions agree with TRBD1. There are 14 residues in the CDR3. Trimming cost V 1 base and J 8 bases; bases outside gene matches: 6. Germline V gene lookup returns CDR1 LGHDT and CDR2 YNNKEL (reference sequence). The CDR3 DNA reads as TGTGCCAGCAGCCAAGGACGGACAGGGACGGAAGCTTTCTTT. It is translated as CASSQGRTGTEAFF.

The chain recombines TRBV28 with TRBJ2-5, with D possibly matching TRBD1 (5 bases). Deletions cut 2 bases from V and 11 bases from J, with 15 bases between. Germline CDR1 MDHEN, CDR2 SYDVKM. This CDR3 has 13 residues. The CDR3 sequence is CASSLSSLGQQYF. The CDR3 region has the DNA TGTGCCAGCAGTTTAAGCAGTTTGGGGCAGCAGTACTTC.

The CDR3 region is CASSSTGALTGELFF. The CDR3 nucleotides are TGTGCCAGCAGCTCGACAGGTGCCCTCACCGGGGAGCTGTTTTTT. The V gene is TRBV7-8, the J gene TRBJ2-2; D is possibly TRBD1 (6 bases). The V end lost 4 bases, the J end lost 4 bases, and 13 bases lay between the germline ends. The CDR3 has 15 residues. Germline V lookup: CDR1 SGHVS, CDR2 FQNEAQ.

The chain has TRBV20-1 and TRBJ2-1; D possibly corresponds to TRBD2 (6 bases). CDR1 DFQATT and CDR2 SNEGSKA come from the germline V gene (reference sequence). CDR3 size: 13 residues. With 0 bases removed from V and 9 bases from J, the gap between germline ends came to 12 bases. CDR3 amino acids: CSARDLMGGEQFF. In nucleotides, the CDR3 is TGCAGTGCTAGAGATCTTATGGGGGGTGAGCAGTTCTTC.

This clonotype was recorded a few times. CDR3 protein: CASSPGQEGPQHF. In DNA, the CDR3 is TGTGCCAGCAGTCCCGGACAAGAGGGGCCCCAGCATTTT. This chain uses TRBV6-6 with TRBJ1-5; TRBD1 might be the D (5 bases). The CDR3 totals 13 residues. V lost 5 bases, J lost 9 bases, and 14 bases lay in between. The germline V gene encodes CDR1 MNHNY and CDR2 SVGAGI (reference sequence).

The chain uses TRBV7-2 and TRBJ2-5, with D possibly being TRBD2 (5 bases). Trimming cost V 7 bases and J 3 bases, with 18 bases left between them. Germline assignment: CDR1 SGHTA and CDR2 FQGNSA. This CDR3 has 15 residues. The CDR3 region has the DNA TGTGCCAGCACCTTCCATGGAGGTTCGGAAGAGACCCAGTACTTC. Its protein product is CASTFHGGSEETQYF. The complete variable domain, with remaining parts taken from reference TRBV7-2 and TRBJ2-5, reads GAGVSQSPSNKVTEKGKDVELRCDPISGHTALYWYRQSLGQGLEFLIYFQGNSAPDKSGLPSDRFSAERTGGSVSTLTIQRTQQEDSAVYLCASTFHGGSEETQYFGPGTRLLVL.